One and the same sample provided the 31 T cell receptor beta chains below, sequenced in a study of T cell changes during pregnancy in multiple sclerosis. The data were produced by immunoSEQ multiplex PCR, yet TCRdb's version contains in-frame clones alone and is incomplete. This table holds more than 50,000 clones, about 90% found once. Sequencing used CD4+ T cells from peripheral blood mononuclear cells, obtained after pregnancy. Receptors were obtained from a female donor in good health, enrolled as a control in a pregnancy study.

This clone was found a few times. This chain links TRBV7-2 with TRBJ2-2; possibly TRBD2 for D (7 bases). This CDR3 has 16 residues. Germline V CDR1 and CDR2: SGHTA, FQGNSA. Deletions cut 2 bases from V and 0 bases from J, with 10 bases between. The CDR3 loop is CASSLSGGPNTGELFF. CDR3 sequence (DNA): TGTGCCAGCAGCTTATCCGGGGGGCCGAACACCGGGGAGCTGTTTTTT. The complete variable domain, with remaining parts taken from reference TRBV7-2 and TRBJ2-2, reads GAGVSQSPSNKVTEKGKDVELRCDPISGHTALYWYRQSLGQGLEFLIYFQGNSAPDKSGLPSDRFSAERTGGSVSTLTIQRTQQEDSAVYLCASSLSGGPNTGELFFGEGSRLTVL.

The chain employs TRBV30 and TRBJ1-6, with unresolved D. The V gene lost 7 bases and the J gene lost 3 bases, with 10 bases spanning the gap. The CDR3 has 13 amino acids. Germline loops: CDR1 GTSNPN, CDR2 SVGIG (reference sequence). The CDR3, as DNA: TGTGCCTCCTCCCAGGTCTATAATTCACCCCTCCACTTT. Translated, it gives CASSQVYNSPLHF.

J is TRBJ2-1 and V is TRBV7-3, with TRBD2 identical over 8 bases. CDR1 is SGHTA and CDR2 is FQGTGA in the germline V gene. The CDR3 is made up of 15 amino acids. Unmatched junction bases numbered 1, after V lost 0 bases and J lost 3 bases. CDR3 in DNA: TGTGCCAGCAGCTTAACAGGGACTAGCTACAATGAGCAGTTCTTC. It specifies CASSLTGTSYNEQFF.

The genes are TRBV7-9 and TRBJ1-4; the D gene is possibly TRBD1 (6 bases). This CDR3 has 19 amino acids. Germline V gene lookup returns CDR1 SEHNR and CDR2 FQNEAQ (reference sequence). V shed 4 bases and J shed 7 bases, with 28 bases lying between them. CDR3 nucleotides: TGTGCCAGCAGCTCTCCAAGGCGGGCAGGGGAGTTAATTGGTGAAAAACTGTTTTTT. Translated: CASSSPRRAGELIGEKLFF.

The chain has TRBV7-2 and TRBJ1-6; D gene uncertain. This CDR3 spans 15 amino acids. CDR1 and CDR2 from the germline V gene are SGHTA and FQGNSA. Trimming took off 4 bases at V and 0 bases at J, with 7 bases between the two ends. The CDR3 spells CASSYRSSYNSPLHF. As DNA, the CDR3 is TGTGCCAGCAGCTACCGGAGCTCCTATAATTCACCCCTCCACTTT.

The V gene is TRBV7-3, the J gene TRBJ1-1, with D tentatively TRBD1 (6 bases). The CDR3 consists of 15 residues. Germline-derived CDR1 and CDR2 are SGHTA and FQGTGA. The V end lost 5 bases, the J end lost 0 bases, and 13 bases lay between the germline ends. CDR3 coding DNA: TGTGCCAGCAGCCTGGTGGGACACATGAACACTGAAGCTTTCTTT. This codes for CASSLVGHMNTEAFF.

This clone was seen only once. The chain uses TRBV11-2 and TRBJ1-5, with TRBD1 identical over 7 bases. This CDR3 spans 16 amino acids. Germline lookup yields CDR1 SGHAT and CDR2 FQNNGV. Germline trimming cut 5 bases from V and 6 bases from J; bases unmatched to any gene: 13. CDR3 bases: TGTGCCAGCAGCCGCGGGACAGCGAGTTGGGGTCAGCCCCAGCATTTT. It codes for CASSRGTASWGQPQHF.

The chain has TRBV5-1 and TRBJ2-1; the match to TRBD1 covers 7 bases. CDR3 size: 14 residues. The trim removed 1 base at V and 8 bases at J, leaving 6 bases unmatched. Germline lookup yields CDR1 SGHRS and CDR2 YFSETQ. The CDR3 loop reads CASSLTGAGYEQFF. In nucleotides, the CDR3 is TGCGCCAGCAGCTTGACAGGGGCCGGGTATGAGCAGTTCTTC.

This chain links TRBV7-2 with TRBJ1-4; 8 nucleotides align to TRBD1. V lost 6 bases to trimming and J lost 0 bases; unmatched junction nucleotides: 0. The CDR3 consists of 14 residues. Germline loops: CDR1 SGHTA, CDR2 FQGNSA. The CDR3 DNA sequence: TGTGCCAGCAGGACAGGGGCAACTAATGAAAAACTGTTTTTT. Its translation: CASRTGATNEKLFF.

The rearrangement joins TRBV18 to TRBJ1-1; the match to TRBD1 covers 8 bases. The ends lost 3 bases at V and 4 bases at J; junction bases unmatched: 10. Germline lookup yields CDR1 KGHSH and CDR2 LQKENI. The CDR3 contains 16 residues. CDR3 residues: CASSPTQAGGPTEAFF. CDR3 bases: TGTGCCAGCTCACCGACACAAGCAGGGGGCCCCACTGAAGCTTTCTTT. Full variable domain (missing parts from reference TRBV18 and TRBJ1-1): NAGVMQNPRHLVRRRGQEARLRCSPMKGHSHVYWYRQLPEEGLKFMVYLQKENIIDESGMPKERFSAEFPKEGPSILRIQQVVRGDSAAYFCASSPTQAGGPTEAFFGQGTRLTVV.

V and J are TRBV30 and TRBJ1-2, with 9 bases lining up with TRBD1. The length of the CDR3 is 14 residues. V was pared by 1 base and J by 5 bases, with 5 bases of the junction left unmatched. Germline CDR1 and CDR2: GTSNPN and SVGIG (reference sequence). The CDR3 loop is CAWSATDRGYGYTF. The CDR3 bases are TGTGCCTGGAGTGCTACCGACAGGGGGTATGGCTACACCTTC.

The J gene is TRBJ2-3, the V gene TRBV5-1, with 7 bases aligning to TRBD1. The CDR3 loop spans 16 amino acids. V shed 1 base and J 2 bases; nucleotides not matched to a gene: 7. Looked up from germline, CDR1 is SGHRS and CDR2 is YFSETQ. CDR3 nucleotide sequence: TGCGCCAGCAGCTTGTTTGGGGACAGCCACACAGATACGCAGTATTTT. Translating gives CASSLFGDSHTDTQYF.

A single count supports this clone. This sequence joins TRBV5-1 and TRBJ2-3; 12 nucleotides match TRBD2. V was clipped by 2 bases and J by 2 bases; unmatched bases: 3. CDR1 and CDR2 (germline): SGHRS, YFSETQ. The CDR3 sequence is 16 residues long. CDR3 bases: TGCGCCAGCAGCTTCACTAGCGGGGGGTACACAGATACGCAGTATTTT. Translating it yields CASSFTSGGYTDTQYF.

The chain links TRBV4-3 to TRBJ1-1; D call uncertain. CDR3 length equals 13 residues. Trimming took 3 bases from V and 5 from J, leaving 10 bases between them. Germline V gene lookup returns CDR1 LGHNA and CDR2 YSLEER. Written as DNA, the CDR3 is TGCGCCAGCAGCCAGAGCGGTTTTACTGAAGCTTTCTTT. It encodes CASSQSGFTEAFF.

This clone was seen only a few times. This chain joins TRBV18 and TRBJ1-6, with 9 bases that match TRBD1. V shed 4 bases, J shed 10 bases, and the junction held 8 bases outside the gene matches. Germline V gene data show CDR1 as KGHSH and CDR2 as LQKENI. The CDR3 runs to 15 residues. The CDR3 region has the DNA TGTGCCAGCTCACAGGGTACAGGGGGCCGATCACCCCTCCACTTT. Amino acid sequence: CASSQGTGGRSPLHF. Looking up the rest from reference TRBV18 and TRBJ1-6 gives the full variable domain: NAGVMQNPRHLVRRRGQEARLRCSPMKGHSHVYWYRQLPEEGLKFMVYLQKENIIDESGMPKERFSAEFPKEGPSILRIQQVVRGDSAAYFCASSQGTGGRSPLHFGNGTRLTVT.

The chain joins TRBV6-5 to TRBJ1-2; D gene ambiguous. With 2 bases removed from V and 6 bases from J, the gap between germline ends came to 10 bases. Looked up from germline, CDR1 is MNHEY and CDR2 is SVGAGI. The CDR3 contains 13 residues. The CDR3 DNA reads TGTGCCAGCAGTTACGCGGGTAGCCATGGCTACACCTTC. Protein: CASSYAGSHGYTF.

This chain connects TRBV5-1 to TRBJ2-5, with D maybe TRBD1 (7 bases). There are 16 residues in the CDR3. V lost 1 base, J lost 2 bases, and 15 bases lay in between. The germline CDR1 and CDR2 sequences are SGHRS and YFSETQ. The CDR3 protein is CASSLFYQGGQETQYF. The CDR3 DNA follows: TGCGCCAGCAGCTTGTTTTATCAGGGGGGTCAAGAGACCCAGTACTTC.

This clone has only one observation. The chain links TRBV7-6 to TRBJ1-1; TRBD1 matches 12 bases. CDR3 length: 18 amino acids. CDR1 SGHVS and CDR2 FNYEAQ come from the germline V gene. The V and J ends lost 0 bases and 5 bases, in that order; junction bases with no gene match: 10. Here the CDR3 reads CASSLAVGTGGAGTEAFF. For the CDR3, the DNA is TGTGCCAGCAGCTTAGCGGTCGGGACAGGGGGCGCAGGGACTGAAGCTTTCTTT.

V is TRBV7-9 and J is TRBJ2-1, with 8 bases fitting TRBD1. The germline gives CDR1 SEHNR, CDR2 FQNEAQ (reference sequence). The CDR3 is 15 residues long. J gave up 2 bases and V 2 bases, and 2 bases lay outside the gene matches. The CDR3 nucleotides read TGTGCCAGCAGCTTATTACAGGGGGCCTACAATGAGCAGTTCTTC. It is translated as CASSLLQGAYNEQFF.

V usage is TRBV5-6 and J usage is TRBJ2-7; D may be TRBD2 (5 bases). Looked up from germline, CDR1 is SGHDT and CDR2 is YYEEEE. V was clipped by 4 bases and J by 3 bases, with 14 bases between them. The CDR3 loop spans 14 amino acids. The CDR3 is CASSTLGRDYEQYF. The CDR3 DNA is TGTGCCAGCAGCACGCTCGGACGGGACTACGAGCAGTACTTC.

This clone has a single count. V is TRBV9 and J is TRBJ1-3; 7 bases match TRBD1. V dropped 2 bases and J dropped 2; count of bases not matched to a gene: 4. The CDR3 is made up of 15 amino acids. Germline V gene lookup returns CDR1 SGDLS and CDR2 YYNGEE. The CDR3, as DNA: TGTGCCAGCAGCGTTCTACAGGGGACTGGAAACACCATATATTTT. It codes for CASSVLQGTGNTIYF.

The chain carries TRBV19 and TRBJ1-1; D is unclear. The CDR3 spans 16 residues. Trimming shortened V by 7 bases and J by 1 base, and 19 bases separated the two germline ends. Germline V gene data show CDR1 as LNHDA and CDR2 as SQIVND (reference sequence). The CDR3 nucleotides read TGTGCCAGTACTCATATCGGCGGCAGAAAGAACACTGAAGCTTTCTTT. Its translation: CASTHIGGRKNTEAFF.

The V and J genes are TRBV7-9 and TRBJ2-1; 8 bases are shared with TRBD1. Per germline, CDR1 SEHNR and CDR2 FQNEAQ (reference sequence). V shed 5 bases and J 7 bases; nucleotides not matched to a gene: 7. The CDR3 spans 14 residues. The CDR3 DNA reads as TGTGCCAGCAGCCGCCGGACAGGGTGGAATGAGCAGTTCTTC. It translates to CASSRRTGWNEQFF.

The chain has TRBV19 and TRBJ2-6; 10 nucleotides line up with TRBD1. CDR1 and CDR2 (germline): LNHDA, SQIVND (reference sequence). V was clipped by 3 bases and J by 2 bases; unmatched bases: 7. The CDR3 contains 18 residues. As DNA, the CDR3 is TGTGCCAGTAGTATGATAGGACAGGGGGTAGCTGGGGCCAACGTCCTGACTTTC. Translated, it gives CASSMIGQGVAGANVLTF.

Here the CDR3 reads CASSPGNSLSSVGYTF. CDR3 coding DNA: TGCGCCAGCAGCCCCGGTAACTCTCTTTCAAGTGTTGGCTACACCTTC. J is TRBJ1-2 and V is TRBV5-1, with no clear D. CDR3 length: 16 amino acids. The germline V gene has CDR1 SGHRS and CDR2 YFSETQ. The V end lost 4 bases, the J end lost 7 bases, and 23 bases lay between the germline ends.

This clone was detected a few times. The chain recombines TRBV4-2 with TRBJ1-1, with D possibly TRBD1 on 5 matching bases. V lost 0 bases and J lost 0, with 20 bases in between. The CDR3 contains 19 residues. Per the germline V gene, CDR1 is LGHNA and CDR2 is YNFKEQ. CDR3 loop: CASSQDEAGQGGMNTEAFF. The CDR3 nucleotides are TGTGCCAGCAGCCAAGATGAGGCAGGCCAGGGAGGAATGAACACTGAAGCTTTCTTT.

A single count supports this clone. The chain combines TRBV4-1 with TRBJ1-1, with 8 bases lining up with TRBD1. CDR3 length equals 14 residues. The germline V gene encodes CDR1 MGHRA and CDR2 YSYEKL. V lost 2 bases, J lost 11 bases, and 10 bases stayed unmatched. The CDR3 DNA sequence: TGCGCCAGCAGCCAACCCCGGACAGGGTCAGGTGCTTTCTTT. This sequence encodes CASSQPRTGSGAFF.

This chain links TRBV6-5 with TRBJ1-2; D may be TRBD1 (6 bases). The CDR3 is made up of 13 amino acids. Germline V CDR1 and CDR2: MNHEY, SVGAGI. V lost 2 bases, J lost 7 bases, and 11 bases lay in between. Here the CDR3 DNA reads TGTGCCAGCAGTTACCACAGGGCCTCTGGCTACACCTTC. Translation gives CASSYHRASGYTF.

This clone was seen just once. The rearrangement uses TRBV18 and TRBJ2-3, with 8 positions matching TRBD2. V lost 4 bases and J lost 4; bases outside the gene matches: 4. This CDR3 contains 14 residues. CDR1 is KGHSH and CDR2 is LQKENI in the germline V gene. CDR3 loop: CASSRNGGADTQYF. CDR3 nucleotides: TGTGCCAGCTCACGAAACGGGGGGGCAGATACGCAGTATTTT.

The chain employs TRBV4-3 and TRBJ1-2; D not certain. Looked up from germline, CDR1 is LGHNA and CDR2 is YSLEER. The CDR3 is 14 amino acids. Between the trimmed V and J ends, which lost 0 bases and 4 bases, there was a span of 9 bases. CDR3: CASSQDPGVYGYTF. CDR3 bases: TGCGCCAGCAGCCAAGATCCCGGAGTCTATGGCTACACCTTC.

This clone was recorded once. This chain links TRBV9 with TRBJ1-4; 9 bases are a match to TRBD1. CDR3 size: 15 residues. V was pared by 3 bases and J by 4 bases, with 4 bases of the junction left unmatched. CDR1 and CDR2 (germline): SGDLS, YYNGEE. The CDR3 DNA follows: TGTGCCAGCAGCGGGGGACAGGGCCTTAATGAAAAACTGTTTTTT. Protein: CASSGGQGLNEKLFF.